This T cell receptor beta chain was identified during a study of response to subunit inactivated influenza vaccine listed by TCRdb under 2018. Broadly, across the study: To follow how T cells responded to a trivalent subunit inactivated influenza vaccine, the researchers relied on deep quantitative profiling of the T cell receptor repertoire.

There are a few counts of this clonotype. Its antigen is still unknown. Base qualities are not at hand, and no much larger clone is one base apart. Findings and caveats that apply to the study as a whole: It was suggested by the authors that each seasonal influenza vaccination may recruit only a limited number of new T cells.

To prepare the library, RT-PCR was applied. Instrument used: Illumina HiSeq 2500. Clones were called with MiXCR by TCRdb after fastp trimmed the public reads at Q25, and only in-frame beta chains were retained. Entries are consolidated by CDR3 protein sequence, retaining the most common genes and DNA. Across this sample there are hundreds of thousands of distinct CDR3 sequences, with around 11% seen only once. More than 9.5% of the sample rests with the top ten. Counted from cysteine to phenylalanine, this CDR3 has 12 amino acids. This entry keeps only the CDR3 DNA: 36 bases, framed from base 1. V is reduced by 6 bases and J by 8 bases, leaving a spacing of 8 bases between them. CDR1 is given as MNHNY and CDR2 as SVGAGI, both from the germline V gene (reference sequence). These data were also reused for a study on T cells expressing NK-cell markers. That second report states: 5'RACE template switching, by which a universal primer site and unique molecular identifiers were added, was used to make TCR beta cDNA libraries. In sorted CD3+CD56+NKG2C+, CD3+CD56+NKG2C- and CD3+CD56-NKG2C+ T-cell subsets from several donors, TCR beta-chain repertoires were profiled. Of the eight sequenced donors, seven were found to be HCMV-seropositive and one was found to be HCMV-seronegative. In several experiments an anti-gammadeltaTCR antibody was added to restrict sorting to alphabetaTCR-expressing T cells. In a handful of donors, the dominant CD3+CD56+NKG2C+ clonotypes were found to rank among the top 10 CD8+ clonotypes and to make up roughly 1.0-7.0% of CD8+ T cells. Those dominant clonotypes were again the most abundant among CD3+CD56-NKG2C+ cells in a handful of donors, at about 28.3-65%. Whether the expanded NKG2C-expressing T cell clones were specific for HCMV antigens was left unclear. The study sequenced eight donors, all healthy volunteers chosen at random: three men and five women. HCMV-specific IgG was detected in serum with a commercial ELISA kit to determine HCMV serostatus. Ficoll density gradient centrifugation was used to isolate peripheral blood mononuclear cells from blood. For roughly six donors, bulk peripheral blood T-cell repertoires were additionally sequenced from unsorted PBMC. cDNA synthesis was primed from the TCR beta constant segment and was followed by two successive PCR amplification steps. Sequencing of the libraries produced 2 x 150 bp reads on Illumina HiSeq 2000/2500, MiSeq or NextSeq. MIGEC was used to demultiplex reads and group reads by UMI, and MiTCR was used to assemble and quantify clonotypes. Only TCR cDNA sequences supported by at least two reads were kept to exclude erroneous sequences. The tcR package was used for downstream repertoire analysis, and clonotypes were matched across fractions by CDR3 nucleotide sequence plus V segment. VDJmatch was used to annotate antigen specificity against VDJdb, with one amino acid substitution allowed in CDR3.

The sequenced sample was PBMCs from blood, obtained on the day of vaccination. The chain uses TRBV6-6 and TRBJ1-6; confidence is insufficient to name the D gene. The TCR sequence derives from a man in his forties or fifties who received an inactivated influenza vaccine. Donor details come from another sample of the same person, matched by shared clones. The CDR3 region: CASRKTDSPLHF. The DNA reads TGTGCCAGCAGGAAAACGGATTCACCCCTCCACTTT.